A selection of T cell receptor beta chains follows, all from one sample in a study of regulatory T cells in long-lasting Graves disease. TCRdb fed the multiplex PCR reads into MiXCR, producing one record per CDR3 protein. The sample carries around 500,000 distinct CDR3 sequences, approximately 13% recorded once. These sequences were also reported in another study, on T cells in Graves' hyperthyroidism and ophthalmopathy.

Sequenced here: peripheral blood mononuclear cells (PBMCs), sampled at new diagnosis, from a patient treated with antithyroid drugs. The receptors were gathered from a man aged 25 to 40 with Graves disease. The CDR3 runs from the conserved cysteine through the conserved F or W. Fields, in order: J gene, clone size, V gene, D gene, CDR3 DNA, CDR3 protein. D genes are given only for firm matches. Only part of the rows carry a size: once, few, many, or a class if the clone is expanded.

TRBJ1-2	few	TRBV7-9	-	TGTGCCAGCAGCTTAGTCGGCAGAAATCACAATGGCTACACCTTC	CASSLVGRNHNGYTF
TRBJ2-7	many	TRBV15	-	TGTGCCACCAGCAAAGGGGGGGACGGGTCGGAAGAGCAGTACTTC	CATSKGGDGSEEQYF
TRBJ2-1	few	TRBV20-1	-	TGCAGTGCTTCCCGGGACTTTGGTGAGCAGTTCTTC	CSASRDFGEQFF
TRBJ2-3	many	TRBV12-3/TRBV12-4	-	TGTGCCAGCAGGCCGGGAGATACGCAGTATTTT	CASRPGDTQYF
TRBJ1-2	many	TRBV28	-	TGTGCCAGCAGATCCGGGACGGTGGGCTATGGCTACACCTTC	CASRSGTVGYGYTF
TRBJ2-7	few	TRBV4-2	-	TGTGCCAGCAGCCAAGATCGGACGGGCGAGCAGTACTTC	CASSQDRTGEQYF
TRBJ1-1	many	TRBV29-1	-	TGCAGCGTTGAAGAAGTGGGGGTGGGTGTGAGCACTGAAGCTTTCTTT	CSVEEVGVGVSTEAFF
TRBJ1-2	-	TRBV20-1	TRBD1	TGCAGTGCTACCGGACAGGGCCAAGGCTACACCTTC	CSATGQGQGYTF
TRBJ2-5	few	TRBV5-1	TRBD2	TGCGCCAGCAGCCCGGGACTAGCGGGAGAGGCCCAGTACTTC	CASSPGLAGEAQYF
TRBJ2-2	-	TRBV6-5	-	TGTGCCAGCAGTTCGGACCGGGATTACTACACCGGGGAGCTGTTTTTT	CASSSDRDYYTGELFF
TRBJ1-1	few	TRBV9	-	TGTGCCAGCAGCGTAAGCGGAGGAGAAGCTTTCTTT	CASSVSGGEAFF
TRBJ2-3	many	TRBV13	TRBD2	TGTGCCAGCAGCTCCCAACGGGGACTAGCGCCTTACACAGATACGCAGTATTTT	CASSSQRGLAPYTDTQYF
TRBJ1-6	many	TRBV7-2	-	TGTGCCAGCAGCTTAGTTTTGGACAGCTATAATTCACCCCTCCACTTT	CASSLVLDSYNSPLHF
TRBJ2-3	-	TRBV19	-	TGTGCCAGTAGTCCCTCCTCCTTCACAGATACGCAGTATTTT	CASSPSSFTDTQYF
TRBJ1-2	-	TRBV6-1	TRBD1	TGTGTCAGCAGAACAGGGGTTAACTATGGCTACACCTTC	CVSRTGVNYGYTF
TRBJ2-7	many	TRBV12-3/TRBV12-4	-	TGTGCCACCTCAACTAACCGACCCTACGAGCAGTACTTC	CATSTNRPYEQYF
TRBJ2-7	many	TRBV20-1	-	TGCAGTGCTAGAGATCTTGAAAGGGCCTACGAGCAGTACTTC	CSARDLERAYEQYF
TRBJ2-1	many	TRBV10-3	TRBD2	TGTGCCATCAGTAAGGGACTAGCGGGGACCGGAAGGTCCTACAATGAGCAGTTCTTC	CAISKGLAGTGRSYNEQFF
TRBJ2-5	few	TRBV7-9	TRBD2	TGTGCCGCTGGGGCTAGCGGGGCTCAAGAGACCCAGTACTTC	CAAGASGAQETQYF
TRBJ2-1	many	TRBV7-9	TRBD2	TGTGCCAGCAGGCCTAGCGGAGGTAATGAGCAGTTCTTC	CASRPSGGNEQFF
TRBJ1-5	-	TRBV19	TRBD1	TGTGCCAGTAGTCAACAGGGGGCATATAGCAATCAGCCCCAGCATTTT	CASSQQGAYSNQPQHF
TRBJ1-1	-	TRBV5-1	-	TGCGCCAGCAGCGTGGGCCGGAAGAACACTGAAGCTTTCTTT	CASSVGRKNTEAFF
TRBJ2-3	many	TRBV27	TRBD1	TGTGCCAGCAGTGGGACAGGGACCCCTCTCCCGCAGTATTTT	CASSGTGTPLPQYF
TRBJ1-5	many	TRBV28	-	TGTGCCAGCAGTTCAGGACGGGATCAGCCCCAGCATTTT	CASSSGRDQPQHF
TRBJ2-7	many	TRBV5-1	-	TGCGCCAGCAGTAGTTGGGGCGCCTACGAGCAGTACTTC	CASSSWGAYEQYF
TRBJ2-5	many	TRBV6-5	-	TGTGCCAGCAGTTACTCCCGAGAGACCCAGTACTTC	CASSYSRETQYF
TRBJ1-6	many	TRBV20-1	TRBD1	TGCAGTGCTACCGGGACAGCTAATTCACCCCTCCACTTT	CSATGTANSPLHF
TRBJ1-1	many	TRBV2	-	TGTGCCAGCAGTGAAGGCGAGGACAGATTTCTCGGGACTGAAGCTTTCTTT	CASSEGEDRFLGTEAFF
TRBJ2-3	few	TRBV10-1	-	TGCGCCAGCAGTGAGTCGAGTGCGGATTACACAGATACGCAGTATTTT	CASSESSADYTDTQYF
TRBJ1-1	-	TRBV5-1	-	TGCGCCAGCAGCTTGGCCTTAAGGGCTGAAGCTTTCTTT	CASSLALRAEAFF
TRBJ2-3	-	TRBV29-1	-	TGCAGCGTGGGGAACAGGGCATCCACAGATACGCAGTATTTT	CSVGNRASTDTQYF